These 28 T cell receptor beta chains came from one sample sequenced in a study of long-term antiretroviral therapy in people with HIV. Survey-level resolution applied to immunoSEQ assay v3.0. The table came from immunoSEQ multiplex PCR; TCRdb's copy has only in-frame clones and leaves some out. Altogether roughly 15,000 clones are present, roughly 94% being singletons, with the ten largest covering roughly 4.2%. This material consisted of unsorted PBMCs, taken about 6 years after starting antiretroviral therapy. These receptors all stem from a woman aged 45-59 years with HIV.

J is TRBJ1-1 and V is TRBV4-3; no clear D gene. V lost 5 bases and J 7 bases, leaving 20 bases between the germline ends. CDR3 length: 15 amino acids. Per germline, CDR1 LGHNA and CDR2 YSLEER. CDR3 in DNA: TGCGCCAGCAGCATTGCAGAGGAGGGCTCCTATGAAGCTTTCTTT. Translation: CASSIAEEGSYEAFF.

This chain connects TRBV4-1 to TRBJ2-7, with 10 nucleotides matching TRBD1. The junction had 6 bases not matched to a gene; V was cut back by 4 bases and J by 3 bases. Germline lookup yields CDR1 MGHRA and CDR2 YSYEKL. The CDR3 contains 15 residues. The CDR3 sequence: CASSRGTGDHYEQYF. DNA of the CDR3: TGCGCCAGCAGCCGAGGGACAGGGGACCACTACGAGCAGTACTTC.

The V and J genes are TRBV5-1 and TRBJ2-2, with D hard to call. CDR1 is SGHRS and CDR2 is YFSETQ in the germline V gene. Trimming stripped 4 bases from V and 9 bases from J, with 16 bases between. The CDR3 extends over 14 amino acids. The CDR3 DNA follows: TGCGCCAGCAGCCCCCGACTTGATATGTGGGAGCTGTTTTTT. Its protein is CASSPRLDMWELFF.

The chain has TRBV29-1 and TRBJ2-1, with 10 bases aligning to TRBD2. V was clipped by 6 bases and J by 4 bases; unmatched bases: 6. CDR3 length: 14 residues. Per germline, CDR1 SQVTM and CDR2 ANQGSEA. CDR3 nucleotide sequence: TGCAGCGTCCTAGGACTAGCGGATTACAATGAGCAGTTCTTC. This encodes CSVLGLADYNEQFF.

The V call is TRBV6-1, the J call TRBJ2-1; TRBD2 matches 11 bases. V trimming: 5 bases; J trimming: 7 bases; junction bases outside the gene matches: 7. Germline V gene data show CDR1 as MNHNS and CDR2 as SASEGT. The CDR3 spans 15 residues. The CDR3 region is CASSSLAGGLNEQFF. CDR3 sequence (DNA): TGTGCCAGCAGTTCGTTAGCGGGAGGGTTGAATGAGCAGTTCTTC.

The V call is TRBV18, the J call TRBJ2-7; 9 bases match TRBD1. CDR1 is KGHSH, CDR2 LQKENI, per germline. V lost 3 bases, J lost 5 bases, and 11 bases stayed unmatched. CDR3 length: 16 amino acids. The CDR3 loop reads CASSPGVGTGQHEQYF. CDR3 coding DNA: TGTGCCAGCTCACCGGGGGTGGGGACAGGGCAACACGAGCAGTACTTC.

The gene calls are TRBV27 and TRBJ2-7, with 14 bases fitting TRBD2. V gave up 6 bases and J gave up 4 bases; unmatched junction bases: 2. The CDR3 spans 14 residues. Germline values: CDR1 MNHEY, CDR2 SMNVEV (reference sequence). The CDR3 here is CASSRLAGGYEQYF. The CDR3 coding sequence is TGTGCCAGCAGCCGACTAGCGGGAGGGTACGAGCAGTACTTC.

V gene TRBV19 combines with J gene TRBJ2-3; TRBD2 matches at 8 bases. Germline CDR1 LNHDA, CDR2 SQIVND (reference sequence). V lost 3 bases to trimming and J lost 2 bases; unmatched junction nucleotides: 10. The CDR3 contains 17 residues. CDR3 sequence (DNA): TGTGCCAGTAGTATGGGGTCGGGAGGGCTTCACACAGATACGCAGTATTTT. This encodes CASSMGSGGLHTDTQYF.

The chain joins TRBV6-6 to TRBJ2-2; no firm D call. The CDR3 totals 15 residues. CDR1 is MNHNY and CDR2 is SVGAGI in the germline V gene (reference sequence). In DNA, the CDR3 is TGTGCTACTTCCCGCCAAGTCTCGAACACCGGGGAGCTGTTTTTT. This codes for CATSRQVSNTGELFF.

The genes are TRBV6-5 and TRBJ1-2; TRBD1 is a possible D gene (6 bases). V was trimmed by 0 bases and J by 2 bases, leaving 10 bases between them. The germline V gene has CDR1 MNHEY and CDR2 SVGAGI. CDR3 length equals 15 residues. The CDR3 nucleotides read TGTGCCAGCAGTTACTCCCTGACAGGAAACTATGGCTACACCTTC. It specifies CASSYSLTGNYGYTF.

The genes are TRBV29-1 and TRBJ1-1; D not resolved. The length of the CDR3 is 12 residues. Looked up from germline, CDR1 is SQVTM and CDR2 is ANQGSEA. Trimming removed 3 bases at V and 0 bases at J, with 5 bases between. CDR3 bases: TGCAGCGTTGAGGTAGTGAACACTGAAGCTTTCTTT. This codes for CSVEVVNTEAFF.

The rearrangement joins TRBV30 to TRBJ2-1, with 13 positions matching TRBD2. Per germline, CDR1 GTSNPN and CDR2 SVGIG (reference sequence). Trimming cost V 5 bases and J 8 bases; bases outside gene matches: 9. The CDR3 is 15 amino acids. Written as DNA, the CDR3 is TGTGCCTGGCGGAAGGGAGGACTAGCGGGAGATGAGCAGTTCTTC. Its protein product is CAWRKGGLAGDEQFF.

The chain uses TRBV6-5 and TRBJ2-7; 8 nucleotides line up with TRBD2. The CDR3 contains 14 residues. V lost 6 bases to trimming and J lost 4 bases; unmatched junction nucleotides: 8. Germline CDR1 reads MNHEY; CDR2 reads SVGAGI. In DNA form, the CDR3 reads TGTGCCAGCAGAGTAGCGGGAATGGAGTACGAGCAGTACTTC. It translates to CASRVAGMEYEQYF.

The chain carries TRBV25-1 and TRBJ2-5; TRBD2 is a possible D gene (5 bases). Near its end, the DNA agrees better with TRBJ2-7, so the J call may be wrong. This CDR3 comprises 16 residues. Germline V lookup: CDR1 MGHDK, CDR2 SYGVNS. DNA for the CDR3: TGTGCCAGCAGTGGACCGTTTGCGGCTAGCACCTACGAGCAGTACTTC. Translating gives CASSGPFAASTYEQYF.

CDR3 sequence reads: CAWSSGWSGRVGWETQYF. The CDR3 bases are TGTGCCTGGAGCTCCGGGTGGAGCGGGAGGGTCGGCTGGGAGACCCAGTACTTC. The chain carries TRBV30 and TRBJ2-5, with TRBD2 matching over 10 bases. V was clipped by 3 bases and J by 5 bases; unmatched bases: 18. CDR1 and CDR2 from the germline V gene are GTSNPN and SVGIG (reference sequence). CDR3 size: 18 residues.

The chain couples TRBV12-5 to TRBJ2-7; D is possibly TRBD1 (5 bases). V was cut by 1 base and J by 1 base, with 11 bases left in between. Germline loops: CDR1 LGHNT, CDR2 FRNRAP. This CDR3 region has 15 residues. This CDR3 reads CASGLAATASYEQYF. Written as DNA, the CDR3 is TGTGCTAGTGGTTTGGCCGCGACAGCTTCCTACGAGCAGTACTTC.

The chain couples TRBV11-3 to TRBJ2-1; D might be TRBD2 (5 bases). V was cut by 0 bases and J by 10 bases, with 16 bases left in between. The CDR3 covers 15 residues. In germline, CDR1 is SGHNT, CDR2 YENEEA. CDR3 bases: TGTGCCAGCAGCTTAGATGGTGGCCGGGATAGGGAGCAGTTCTTC. Protein product: CASSLDGGRDREQFF.

The rearrangement joins TRBV6-1 to TRBJ2-7, with D possibly matching TRBD2 (5 bases). Germline-derived CDR1 and CDR2 are MNHNS and SASEGT. The CDR3 totals 13 residues. The V gene lost 2 bases and the J gene lost 3 bases, with 8 bases spanning the gap. The CDR3 region is CASSEYGVYEQYF. DNA of the CDR3: TGTGCCAGCAGTGAATACGGGGTCTACGAGCAGTACTTC.

This chain uses TRBV19 with TRBJ2-1, with D perhaps matching TRBD1 (5 bases). V lost 1 base to trimming and J lost 8 bases, with 12 bases between them. This CDR3 spans 14 amino acids. From germline, CDR1 is LNHDA and CDR2 SQIVND (reference sequence). CDR3 sequence: CASSIVGASDEQFF. CDR3 coding DNA: TGTGCCAGTAGTATAGTAGGGGCCAGCGATGAGCAGTTCTTC.

The chain uses TRBV7-9 and TRBJ1-2, with D unresolved. Trimming removed 3 bases from V and 7 bases from J, with 12 bases in between. The CDR3 has 13 residues. Germline assignment: CDR1 SEHNR and CDR2 FQNEAQ (reference sequence). CDR3 nucleotide sequence: TGTGCCAGCAGCTTTGTGGACTGGTCTGGCTACACCTTC. It encodes CASSFVDWSGYTF.

This sequence joins TRBV7-9 and TRBJ2-3; D tentatively reads TRBD1 or TRBD2 (5 bases each). V lost 6 bases, J lost 4 bases, and 29 bases lay in between. The length of the CDR3 is 19 residues. The germline V gene encodes CDR1 SEHNR and CDR2 FQNEAQ (reference sequence). The CDR3 sequence is CASSPLGSGRDWGADTQYF. The CDR3, as DNA: TGTGCCAGCAGTCCCCTGGGGAGTGGGAGAGATTGGGGCGCAGATACGCAGTATTTT. Based on the CDR3 plus reference TRBV7-9 and TRBJ2-3, the full variable domain is DTGVSQNPRHKITKRGQNVTFRCDPISEHNRLYWYRQTLGQGPEFLTYFQNEAQLEKSRLLSDRFSAERPKGSFSTLEIQRTEQGDSAMYLCASSPLGSGRDWGADTQYFGPGTRLTVL.

The chain combines TRBV11-2 with TRBJ1-4, with D possibly TRBD1 on 6 matching bases. Germline V gene sequence: CDR1 SGHAT, CDR2 FQNNGV. The CDR3 runs 12 residues. Between the trimmed V and J ends, which lost 5 bases and 5 bases, there was a span of 6 bases. This chain's CDR3 is CASSGQNEKLFF. For the CDR3, the DNA is TGTGCCAGCAGCGGACAGAATGAAAAACTGTTTTTT.

This chain joins TRBV2 and TRBJ1-1; D might be TRBD1 (6 bases). V was pared by 6 bases and J by 1 base, with 15 bases between. Per germline, CDR1 SNHLY and CDR2 FYNNEI. CDR3 length: 15 residues. Here the CDR3 DNA reads TGTGCCAGCAGGGACCTACAGGGCCCGAACACTGAAGCTTTCTTT. Translating gives CASRDLQGPNTEAFF.

This chain links TRBV11-2 with TRBJ2-7, with D perhaps matching TRBD2 (5 bases). Germline V gene lookup returns CDR1 SGHAT and CDR2 FQNNGV. V lost 6 bases, J lost 2 bases, and 11 bases lay in between. This CDR3 comprises 13 residues. The chain's CDR3 is CASSRTDTYEQYF. In DNA form, the CDR3 reads TGTGCCAGCAGTCGGACTGACACCTACGAGCAGTACTTC.

CDR3 amino acids: CASSLTGGLYGYTF. In nucleotides, the CDR3 is TGCGCCAGCAGCTTGACAGGGGGACTCTATGGCTACACCTTC. The chain combines TRBV5-1 with TRBJ1-2; 8 nucleotides agree with TRBD1. V lost 1 base, J lost 4 bases, and 3 bases stayed unmatched. Per germline, CDR1 SGHRS and CDR2 YFSETQ. This CDR3 has 14 amino acids.

This sequence joins TRBV4-3 and TRBJ1-1, with a tentative D call TRBD1 (5 bases). V was shortened by 0 bases and J by 0 bases, with 14 bases between the two germline ends. CDR3 length: 17 residues. Germline V CDR1 and CDR2: LGHNA, YSLEER. Here the CDR3 reads CASSQDRWDSLNTEAFF. CDR3 in DNA: TGCGCCAGCAGCCAAGATAGGTGGGACTCCTTGAACACTGAAGCTTTCTTT.

This clone was found once. The V and J genes are TRBV7-9 and TRBJ2-3; weak D call: TRBD2 (7 bases). In germline, CDR1 is SEHNR, CDR2 FQNEAQ (reference sequence). V was clipped by 3 bases and J by 8 bases, with 12 bases between them. The CDR3 length is 13 residues. The CDR3 reads CASSFNREGTQYF. The CDR3 region has the DNA TGTGCCAGCAGCTTTAACAGGGAGGGTACGCAGTATTTT.

The CDR3 nucleotides read TGTGCCAGCAGCGAGACAGGGGATTCCTACAATGAGCAGTTCTTC. This sequence encodes CASSETGDSYNEQFF. V usage is TRBV9 and J usage is TRBJ2-1; 8 nucleotides match TRBD1. The junction had 3 bases not matched to a gene; V was cut back by 3 bases and J by 1 base. Germline V lookup: CDR1 SGDLS, CDR2 YYNGEE. CDR3 length: 15 residues.